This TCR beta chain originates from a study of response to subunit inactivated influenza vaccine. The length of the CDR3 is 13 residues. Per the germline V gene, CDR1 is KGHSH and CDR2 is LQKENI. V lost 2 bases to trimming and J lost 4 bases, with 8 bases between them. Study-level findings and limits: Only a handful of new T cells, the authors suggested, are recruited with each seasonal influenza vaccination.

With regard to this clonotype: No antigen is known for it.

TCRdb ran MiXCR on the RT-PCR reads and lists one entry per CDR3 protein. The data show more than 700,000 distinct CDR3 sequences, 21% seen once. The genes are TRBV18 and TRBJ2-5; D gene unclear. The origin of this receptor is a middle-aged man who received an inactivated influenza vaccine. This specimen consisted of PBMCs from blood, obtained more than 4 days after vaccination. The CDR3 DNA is TGTGCCAGCTCACCAGCGACGAGAGAGACCCAGTACTTC. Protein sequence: CASSPATRETQYF.